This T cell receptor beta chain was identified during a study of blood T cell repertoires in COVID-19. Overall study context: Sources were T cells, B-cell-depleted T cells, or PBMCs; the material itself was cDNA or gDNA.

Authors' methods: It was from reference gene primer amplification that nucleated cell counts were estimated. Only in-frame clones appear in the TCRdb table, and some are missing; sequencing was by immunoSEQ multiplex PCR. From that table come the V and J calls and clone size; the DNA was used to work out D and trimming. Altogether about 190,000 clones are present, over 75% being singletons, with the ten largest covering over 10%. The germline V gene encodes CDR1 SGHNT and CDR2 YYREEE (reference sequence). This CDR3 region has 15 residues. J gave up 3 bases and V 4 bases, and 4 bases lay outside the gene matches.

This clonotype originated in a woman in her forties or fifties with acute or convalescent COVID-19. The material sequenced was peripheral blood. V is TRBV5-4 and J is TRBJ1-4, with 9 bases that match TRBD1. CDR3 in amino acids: CASSTGQGSNEKLFF. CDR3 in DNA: TGTGCCAGCAGCACTGGACAGGGGTCTAATGAAAAACTGTTTTTT.